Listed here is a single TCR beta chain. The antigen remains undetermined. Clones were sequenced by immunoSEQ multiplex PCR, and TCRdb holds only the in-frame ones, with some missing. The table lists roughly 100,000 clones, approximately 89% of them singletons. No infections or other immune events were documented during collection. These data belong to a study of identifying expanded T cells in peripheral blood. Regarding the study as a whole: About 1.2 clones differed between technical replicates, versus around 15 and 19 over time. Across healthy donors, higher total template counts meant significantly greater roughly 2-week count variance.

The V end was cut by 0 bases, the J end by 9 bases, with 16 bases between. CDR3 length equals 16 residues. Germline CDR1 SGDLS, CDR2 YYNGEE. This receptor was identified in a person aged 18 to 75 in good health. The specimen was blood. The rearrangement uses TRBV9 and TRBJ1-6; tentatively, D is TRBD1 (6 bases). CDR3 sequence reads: CASSVATNRVGSPLHF. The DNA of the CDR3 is TGTGCCAGCAGCGTAGCTACTAACAGGGTGGGTTCACCCCTCCACTTT.